The TCR beta chain described here comes from a study of beta chain features in type 1 diabetes. Study as a whole: Researchers looked at approximately 110,000,000 sorted cells across all samples.

cDNA synthesis used the whole RNA isolate, giving expressed TCRB sequences. Sequencing was performed with immunoSEQ multiplex PCR; in TCRdb, only in-frame clones are kept and a portion is missing. The table has 500,000 to 700,000 clones, roughly a sixth seen once. This clone was detected only a few times. The CDR3 contains 12 residues. The germline CDR1 and CDR2 sequences are SGHTA and FQGTGA. V was shortened by 5 bases and J by 0 bases, with 3 bases between the two germline ends. The sequencing sample was made of naive CD4+ T cells from blood. The receptor was derived from a man aged 18 to 30 in good health. This chain links TRBV7-3 with TRBJ2-3; D is uncertain. The CDR3 loop reads CASSPSTDTQYF. DNA for the CDR3: TGTGCCAGCAGCCCAAGCACAGATACGCAGTATTTT.